The 26 T cell receptor beta chains below all came from one sample that was sequenced in a study of vaccination and CD4 T cells after COVID-19 (dated by TCRdb to 2022 to 2024). Preparation of the library involved PCR. These reads were obtained on an Illumina iSeq 100. DNA from cultured CD4+ T cells was subjected to TCR sequencing with the Oncomine TCR Beta short-read assay at the Johns Hopkins FTIC core. Using fastp at Q25 and MiXCR, TCRdb reprocessed the public reads and kept productive beta chains. Merged by CDR3 protein, the rows form single entries marked with the most common genes and DNA. This sample has about 15,000 distinct CDR3 sequences in its table, and about 42% of those were observed once. About 20% of the sample is taken by the ten largest. No antigen has been identified for these receptors. The sample's treatment or condition label is to be understood as: roughly nine-day PBMC culture with coronavirus spike peptide pools or control peptides (ViraFEST assay).

Material for sequencing was cultured CD4+ T cells from blood. Every receptor here comes from a human donor with COVID-19.

This clonotype came up a few times. V gene TRBV6-2 or TRBV6-3 combines with J gene TRBJ2-3; D remains ambiguous. Trimming cost V 5 bases and J 6 bases, with 6 bases left between them. The CDR3 loop spans 11 amino acids. Germline V lookup: CDR1 MNHEY, CDR2 SVGEGT. The CDR3 DNA reads as TGTGCCAGCAGTACTCGTGATACGCAGTATTTT. Its protein is CASSTRDTQYF.

This chain connects TRBV12-3 or TRBV12-4 to TRBJ2-5; a weak D match, TRBD2 (6 bases). The germline V and J ends were trimmed by 3 bases and 5 bases, with 16 bases remaining between them. The CDR3 totals 15 residues. The CDR3 loop is CASSFTGGARETQYF. As DNA, the CDR3 is TGTGCCAGCAGTTTTACCGGGGGAGCCAGGGAGACCCAGTACTTC.

The chain couples TRBV2 to TRBJ1-1; 7 nucleotides line up with TRBD1. The CDR3 is 15 residues long. The ends lost 3 bases at V and 4 bases at J; junction bases unmatched: 8. CDR1 and CDR2 from the germline V gene are SNHLY and FYNNEI. CDR3 in amino acids: CASSERGAGGTEAFF. The CDR3 DNA is TGTGCCAGCAGTGAGAGGGGGGCAGGGGGCACTGAAGCTTTCTTT.

V and J are TRBV5-1 and TRBJ2-7; 7 nucleotides match TRBD1. V gave up 4 bases and J gave up 2 bases; unmatched junction bases: 3. This CDR3 spans 13 amino acids. Germline V lookup: CDR1 SGHRS, CDR2 YFSETQ. The CDR3 reads CASSKGGTYEQYF. Here the CDR3 DNA reads TGCGCCAGCAGCAAAGGGGGCACCTACGAGCAGTACTTC.

This clonotype has just a few counts. V usage is TRBV28 and J usage is TRBJ1-2; weak D call: TRBD1 (5 bases). Trimming left V 2 bases short and J 8 bases short, with 15 bases between. Germline V gives CDR1 MDHEN, CDR2 SYDVKM. CDR3 length: 14 residues. CDR3 region: CASSLIRATAGYTF. The CDR3 DNA reads as TGTGCCAGCAGTTTAATCAGGGCCACAGCCGGCTACACCTTC.

This clonotype was observed a handful of times. This chain uses TRBV20-1 with TRBJ2-4; D not resolved. Per germline, CDR1 DFQATT and CDR2 SNEGSKA (reference sequence). Trimming took off 0 bases at V and 2 bases at J, with 5 bases between the two ends. The CDR3 is 13 residues long. CDR3 DNA sequence: TGCAGTGCTAGAGACCTGACCAAAAACATTCAGTACTTC. Its protein product is CSARDLTKNIQYF.

In its sample, this clonotype was seen a few times. The chain carries TRBV2 and TRBJ2-2, with 9 nucleotides matching TRBD2. In germline, CDR1 is SNHLY, CDR2 FYNNEI. This CDR3 has 14 residues. Trimming at V came to 7 bases and at J to 4 bases, leaving 4 bases not matched to a gene. The CDR3 protein is CASNSGGFTGELFF. In DNA, the CDR3 is TGTGCCAGCAATAGCGGGGGATTCACCGGGGAGCTGTTTTTT.

This chain links TRBV20-1 with TRBJ1-1; no clear D gene. V was shortened by 3 bases and J by 11 bases, with 16 bases between the two germline ends. The CDR3 is 12 residues long. The germline CDR1 and CDR2 sequences are DFQATT and SNEGSKA (reference sequence). The CDR3 reads CSASSTLPVAFF. The CDR3 DNA sequence: TGCAGTGCTAGCTCGACCTTACCGGTGGCTTTCTTT.

This clonotype was seen a few times. This chain uses TRBV25-1 with TRBJ1-5; D might be TRBD1 (5 bases). This CDR3 is 15 amino acids long. V was cut by 5 bases and J by 2 bases, with 13 bases left in between. CDR1 MGHDK and CDR2 SYGVNS come from the germline V gene. CDR3 residues: CASSPRRDGNQPQHF. The CDR3 DNA follows: TGTGCCAGCAGTCCCCGCAGGGATGGCAATCAGCCCCAGCATTTT. Looking up the rest from reference TRBV25-1 and TRBJ1-5 gives the full variable domain: EADIYQTPRYLVIGTGKKITLECSQTMGHDKMYWYQQDPGMELHLIHYSYGVNSTEKGDLSSESTVSRIRTEHFPLTLESARPSHTSQYLCASSPRRDGNQPQHFGDGTRLSIL.

This clonotype appeared a few times. This rearrangement joins TRBV6-1 to TRBJ2-7, with D perhaps TRBD1 (7 bases). This CDR3 contains 14 residues. The V end was cut by 5 bases, the J end by 0 bases, with 11 bases between. Germline CDR1 MNHNS, CDR2 SASEGT. CDR3 amino acids: CASSRQGGSYEQYF. The CDR3 DNA sequence: TGTGCCAGCAGTCGACAGGGAGGCTCCTACGAGCAGTACTTC.

This CDR3 reads CASSSDRGRSPQHF. The CDR3 DNA sequence: TGTGCCAGCAGCTCAGACAGGGGACGTTCGCCCCAGCATTTT. The rearrangement uses TRBV12-3 or TRBV12-4 and TRBJ1-5; 8 bases are a match to TRBD1. The CDR3 runs 14 residues. Trimming took 6 bases from V and 9 from J; bases not matched to a gene: 10.

The chain recombines TRBV6-1 with TRBJ2-5; D perhaps matches TRBD1 (5 bases). The germline gives CDR1 MNHNS, CDR2 SASEGT. V was shortened by 10 bases and J by 2 bases, with 14 bases between the two germline ends. The CDR3 is 13 residues long. The CDR3 region is CATTAVVQETQYF. The CDR3 nucleotides read TGTGCCACGACAGCAGTCGTGCAAGAGACCCAGTACTTC.

The chain joins TRBV7-3 to TRBJ2-5; no reliable D call. Germline CDR1 reads SGHTA; CDR2 reads FQGTGA. The CDR3 contains 15 residues. The V gene lost 1 base and the J gene lost 2 bases, with 11 bases spanning the gap. The CDR3, as DNA: TGTGCCAGCAGCTTAAGCCCGGGCCGACAAGAGACCCAGTACTTC. This encodes CASSLSPGRQETQYF.

The chain links TRBV19 to TRBJ2-1; D may correspond to TRBD1 or TRBD2 (5 bases each). V was cut by 5 bases and J by 12 bases, with 14 bases left in between. The CDR3 loop spans 12 amino acids. CDR1 is LNHDA, CDR2 SQIVND, per germline (reference sequence). Here the CDR3 reads CASSEGTLAQFF. The CDR3, as DNA: TGTGCCAGTAGTGAGGGGACGTTGGCGCAGTTCTTC.

The chain employs TRBV7-9 and TRBJ1-5; the match to TRBD1 covers 7 bases. This CDR3 contains 17 residues. Germline V gene data show CDR1 as SEHNR and CDR2 as FQNEAQ (reference sequence). V dropped 0 bases and J dropped 6; count of bases not matched to a gene: 11. CDR3 sequence: CASSLARGQGMPQPQHF. CDR3 in DNA: TGTGCCAGCAGCTTAGCTAGGGGGCAGGGTATGCCTCAGCCCCAGCATTTT.

This clonotype was found once. The chain uses TRBV6-5 and TRBJ2-1; the D gene is possibly TRBD2 (5 bases). The CDR3 has 12 amino acids. With 4 bases removed from V and 10 bases from J, the gap between germline ends came to 11 bases. Germline V gene lookup returns CDR1 MNHEY and CDR2 SVGAGI. Here the CDR3 reads CASSFGVTEQFF. The DNA for the CDR3 is TGTGCCAGCAGTTTCGGGGTGACAGAGCAGTTCTTC.

V gene TRBV27 combines with J gene TRBJ2-4; TRBD2 might be the D (6 bases). Per the germline V gene, CDR1 is MNHEY and CDR2 is SMNVEV (reference sequence). The CDR3 has 14 amino acids. V was trimmed by 3 bases and J by 6 bases, leaving 12 bases between them. The CDR3 reads CASSLSVGGNIQYF. As DNA, the CDR3 is TGTGCCAGCAGTTTGTCGGTGGGAGGAAACATTCAGTACTTC.

The rearrangement joins TRBV20-1 to TRBJ1-1, with 9 bases that match TRBD1. The CDR3 is 14 residues long. The trim removed 2 bases at V and 4 bases at J, leaving 5 bases unmatched. Germline lookup yields CDR1 DFQATT and CDR2 SNEGSKA (reference sequence). This chain's CDR3 is CSARTGGVSTEAFF. DNA for the CDR3: TGCAGTGCTAGAACAGGGGGCGTAAGCACTGAAGCTTTCTTT.

The V gene is TRBV6-5, the J gene TRBJ1-2; D uncertain. Trimming pared 2 bases from V and 2 bases from J, leaving 6 bases between. The CDR3 length is 13 residues. Germline V CDR1 and CDR2: MNHEY, SVGAGI. The CDR3 protein is CASSYIQNYGYTF. CDR3 in DNA: TGTGCCAGCAGTTACATTCAAAACTATGGCTACACCTTC.

The CDR3 loop reads CASSLEPVSYEQYF. DNA for the CDR3: TGTGCCAGCAGCTTAGAGCCGGTCTCCTACGAGCAGTACTTC. The chain is built from TRBV7-8 and TRBJ2-7; D gene unclear. Germline assignment: CDR1 SGHVS and CDR2 FQNEAQ. V lost 1 base and J lost 0, with 7 bases in between. The CDR3 is 14 residues long. The entire variable domain, with the rest obtained from reference TRBV7-8 and TRBJ2-7, is as follows: GAGVSQSPRYKVAKRGQDVALRCDPISGHVSLFWYQQALGQGPEFLTYFQNEAQLDKSGLPSDRFFAERPEGSVSTLKIQRTQQEDSAVYLCASSLEPVSYEQYFGPGTRLTVT.

This clonotype turned up a few times. J is TRBJ1-5 and V is TRBV7-9; tentative D call: TRBD1 (5 bases). Germline CDR1 and CDR2: SEHNR and FQNEAQ (reference sequence). CDR3 length: 16 amino acids. V gave up 2 bases and J gave up 1 base, with 12 bases separating them. CDR3 region: CASSLYSGGSNQPQHF. DNA of the CDR3: TGTGCCAGCAGCTTATATTCCGGGGGGAGCAATCAGCCCCAGCATTTT. Full variable domain (remainder filled in from reference TRBV7-9 and TRBJ1-5): DTGVSQNPRHKITKRGQNVTFRCDPISEHNRLYWYRQTLGQGPEFLTYFQNEAQLEKSRLLSDRFSAERPKGSFSTLEIQRTEQGDSAMYLCASSLYSGGSNQPQHFGDGTRLSIL.

This chain connects TRBV7-6 to TRBJ2-3; 8 bases fit TRBD2. CDR3 length: 15 amino acids. The germline CDR1 and CDR2 sequences are SGHVS and FNYEAQ. V dropped 1 base and J dropped 6; count of bases not matched to a gene: 6. CDR3 in amino acids: CASSLVDGLADTQYF. DNA for the CDR3: TGTGCCAGCAGCTTAGTAGACGGACTAGCCGATACGCAGTATTTT.

This clonotype was counted only a few times. V gene TRBV12-3 or TRBV12-4 combines with J gene TRBJ1-6, with a possible D match to TRBD1 (5 bases). Between the trimmed V and J ends, which lost 6 bases and 6 bases, there was a span of 12 bases. The CDR3 runs 14 residues. The CDR3 spells CASSSRAFNSPLHF. As DNA, the CDR3 is TGTGCCAGCAGCTCCAGGGCTTTTAATTCACCCCTCCACTTT.

This clonotype occurred a few times. The chain couples TRBV20-1 to TRBJ2-3; D is unresolved. Germline values: CDR1 DFQATT, CDR2 SNEGSKA (reference sequence). V was trimmed by 6 bases and J by 2 bases, leaving 15 bases between them. CDR3 size: 14 residues. The CDR3 here is CSAPRPGITDTQYF. CDR3 DNA: TGCAGTGCCCCACGACCGGGTATCACAGATACGCAGTATTTT.

The genes are TRBV10-3 and TRBJ2-3, with D hard to call. The CDR3 sequence is 14 residues long. With 2 bases removed from V and 5 bases from J, the gap between germline ends came to 11 bases. The V gene's germline CDR1 is ENHRY and CDR2 SYGVKD. CDR3 region: CAISEDQKGDTQYF. CDR3 sequence (DNA): TGTGCCATCAGTGAGGACCAGAAGGGAGATACGCAGTATTTT.

The chain couples TRBV25-1 to TRBJ1-2; D is possibly TRBD1 (5 bases). CDR1 is MGHDK, CDR2 SYGVNS, per germline. V lost 6 bases and J 6 bases, leaving 14 bases between the germline ends. The CDR3 is 13 residues long. The CDR3 DNA reads as TGTGCCAGCAGCCCAGGGAGAGGGGATGGCTACACCTTC. Its protein product is CASSPGRGDGYTF.